This T cell receptor (beta chain) came from a study of blood T cell repertoires in COVID-19. Study in general: Both acute and convalescent COVID-19 samples were obtained from the United States, Italy and Spain. Sample material is recorded as cDNA or gDNA derived from T cells, B-cell-depleted T cells, or PBMCs.

In the original processing: Amplification of reference gene primers provided the estimated nucleated cell counts. TCRdb keeps only in-frame clones here, not all; method: immunoSEQ multiplex PCR. The D gene and trimming were derived from the DNA, and the V and J assignments and clone size from that table. The sample contains tens of thousands of clones, 78% of which appear only once. The source is a man in his 70s with acute or convalescent COVID-19. Source material: peripheral blood.

The CDR3 loop is CASSYSHRGSYGYTF. The DNA for the CDR3 is TGTGCCAGCAGTTACTCTCACCGTGGCTCCTATGGCTACACCTTC. This chain links TRBV6-5 with TRBJ1-2; D is ambiguous. The germline CDR1 and CDR2 sequences are MNHEY and SVGAGI. V shed 0 bases and J shed 4 bases, with 12 bases lying between them. The CDR3 sequence is 15 residues long.